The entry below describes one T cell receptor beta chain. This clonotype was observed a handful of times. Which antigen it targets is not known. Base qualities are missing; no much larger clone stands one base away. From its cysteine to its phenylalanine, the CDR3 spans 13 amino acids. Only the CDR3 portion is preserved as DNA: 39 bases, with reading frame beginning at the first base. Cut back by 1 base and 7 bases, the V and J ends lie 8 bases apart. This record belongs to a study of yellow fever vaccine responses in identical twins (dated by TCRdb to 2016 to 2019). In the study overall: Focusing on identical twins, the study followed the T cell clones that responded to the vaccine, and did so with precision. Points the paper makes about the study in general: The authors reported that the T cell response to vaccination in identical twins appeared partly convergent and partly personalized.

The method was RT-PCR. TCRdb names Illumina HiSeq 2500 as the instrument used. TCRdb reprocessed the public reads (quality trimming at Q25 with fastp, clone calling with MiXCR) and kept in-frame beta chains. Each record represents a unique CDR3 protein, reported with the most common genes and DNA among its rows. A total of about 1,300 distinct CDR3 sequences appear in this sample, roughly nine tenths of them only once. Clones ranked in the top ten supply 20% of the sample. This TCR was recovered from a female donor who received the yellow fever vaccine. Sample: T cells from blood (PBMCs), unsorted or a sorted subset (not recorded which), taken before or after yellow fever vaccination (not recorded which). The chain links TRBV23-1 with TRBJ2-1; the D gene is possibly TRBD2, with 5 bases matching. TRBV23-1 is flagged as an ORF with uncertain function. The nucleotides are TGCGCCAGCAGTCAATGGGGAGATAATGAGCAGTTCTTC. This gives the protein CASSQWGDNEQFF.